The 24 T cell receptor beta chains in this list originate from one sample, sequenced in a study of control samples from healthy donors and cancer patients (dated by TCRdb to about 2020). The library was built by means of the immunoSEQ multiplex PCR assay. TCRdb obtained this table from immuneACCESS and retained in-frame rearrangements with V and J assigned. These tables miss some clones; where compared with another copy, unresolved V genes account for less than half of the shortfall, and the remainder is unexplained. The table for this sample lists around 120,000 clones; 85% to 95% of them were counted only once. The ten largest clones take up 1.7% of the sample. Sequencing was carried out using PBMCs. These receptors were collected from a man over 45 with head and neck cancer.

V and J are TRBV13 and TRBJ2-7; tentatively, D is TRBD1 (6 bases). Per germline, CDR1 PRHDT and CDR2 FYEKMQ (reference sequence). This CDR3 comprises 12 residues. The V and J ends lost 4 bases and 6 bases respectively, with 10 bases between them. This CDR3 reads CASSSTGPEQYF. The DNA for the CDR3 is TGTGCCAGCAGCTCGACAGGTCCCGAGCAGTACTTC.

J is TRBJ2-5 and V is TRBV29-1; D may correspond to TRBD1 or TRBD2 (5 bases each). Trimming shortened V by 1 base and J by 5 bases, and 8 bases separated the two germline ends. This CDR3 is built from 12 residues. CDR1 SQVTM and CDR2 ANQGSEA come from the germline V gene. Here the CDR3 DNA reads TGCAGCGTTGAAGGGGGCGGGGAGACCCAGTACTTC. Its translation: CSVEGGGETQYF.

In its sample, this clone was seen once. The CDR3 nucleotides read TGTGCCTCCTACGGGGGGGGCCCGAACACCGGGGAGCTGTTTTTT. This encodes CASYGGGPNTGELFF. The V gene is TRBV30, the J gene TRBJ2-2; TRBD2 matches at 8 bases. The CDR3 is made up of 15 amino acids. J was trimmed by 0 bases and V by 7 bases; bases with no gene match: 7. CDR1 and CDR2 from the germline V gene are GTSNPN and SVGIG (reference sequence).

This chain links TRBV20-1 with TRBJ1-5; D gene unclear. Germline-derived CDR1 and CDR2 are DFQATT and SNEGSKA (reference sequence). The CDR3 covers 13 residues. The V and J ends lost 3 bases and 1 base respectively, with 7 bases between them. The CDR3 sequence is CSASSDSNQPQHF. The CDR3, as DNA: TGCAGTGCTAGTAGCGACAGCAATCAGCCCCAGCATTTT.

The CDR3 DNA reads as TGTGCCAGTAGTCCCCCACCTAACACCGGGGAGCTGTTTTTT. Protein sequence: CASSPPPNTGELFF. The genes are TRBV19 and TRBJ2-2; no definite D call. The CDR3 loop spans 14 amino acids. With 5 bases removed from V and 2 bases from J, the gap between germline ends came to 9 bases. Germline lookup yields CDR1 LNHDA and CDR2 SQIVND (reference sequence). Together with reference TRBV19 and TRBJ2-2, the CDR3 gives the full variable domain: DGGITQSPKYLFRKEGQNVTLSCEQNLNHDAMYWYRQDPGQGLRLIYYSQIVNDFQKGDIAEGYSVSREKKESFPLTVTSAQKNPTAFYLCASSPPPNTGELFFGEGSRLTVL.

The chain links TRBV6-4 to TRBJ1-1; D is unresolved. Between the trimmed V and J ends, which lost 6 bases and 5 bases, there was a span of 19 bases. Germline CDR1 is MRHNA and CDR2 is SNTAGT. The CDR3 contains 15 residues. The CDR3 DNA reads as TGTGCCAGCAGAATGGAGGCCTCCCTGGGGACTGAAGCTTTCTTT. Translated: CASRMEASLGTEAFF.

V gene TRBV5-6 combines with J gene TRBJ2-2; 9 bases fit TRBD1. V dropped 0 bases and J dropped 8; count of bases not matched to a gene: 2. The germline gives CDR1 SGHDT, CDR2 YYEEEE. This CDR3 has 14 residues. DNA of the CDR3: TGTGCCAGCAGCTTGGGACAGGGGGATGGGGAGCTGTTTTTT. As protein: CASSLGQGDGELFF. Together with reference TRBV5-6 and TRBJ2-2, the CDR3 gives the full variable domain: DAGVTQSPTHLIKTRGQQVTLRCSPKSGHDTVSWYQQALGQGPQFIFQYYEEEERQRGNFPDRFSGHQFPNYSSELNVNALLLGDSALYLCASSLGQGDGELFFGEGSRLTVL.

The chain employs TRBV5-4 and TRBJ2-3; D uncertain. The length of the CDR3 is 15 residues. Germline V gene data show CDR1 as SGHNT and CDR2 as YYREEE (reference sequence). V lost 0 bases to trimming and J lost 1 base, with 9 bases between them. The DNA for the CDR3 is TGTGCCAGCAGCTTGGGGCCCCCGGGCACAGATACGCAGTATTTT. Amino acid sequence: CASSLGPPGTDTQYF.

V is TRBV4-2 and J is TRBJ2-3; D may match TRBD1 or TRBD2 (7 bases each). This CDR3 region has 16 residues. V was shortened by 4 bases and J by 0 bases, with 14 bases between the two germline ends. CDR1 LGHNA and CDR2 YNFKEQ come from the germline V gene. CDR3 amino acids: CASSLGGGGSTDTQYF. The CDR3 DNA follows: TGTGCCAGCAGCCTGGGGGGAGGGGGCAGCACAGATACGCAGTATTTT.

The gene calls are TRBV28 and TRBJ2-1; TRBD1 matches at 11 bases. The CDR3 runs 15 residues. V lost 5 bases to trimming and J lost 6 bases; unmatched junction nucleotides: 6. CDR1 and CDR2 from the germline V gene are MDHEN and SYDVKM. DNA of the CDR3: TGTGCCAGCAGTACAGCGGGACAGGGGGGCAATGAGCAGTTCTTC. This gives the protein CASSTAGQGGNEQFF.

The CDR3 sequence: CASVVGGGIYHYGYTF. The CDR3 DNA reads TGTGCCAGTGTTGTAGGGGGCGGAATATACCACTATGGCTACACCTTC. The rearrangement uses TRBV7-2 and TRBJ1-2; 7 bases align to TRBD1. Germline CDR1 reads SGHTA; CDR2 reads FQGNSA. This CDR3 has 16 residues. After removal of 9 bases from V and 3 bases from J, the junction contained 16 bases not matched to a gene.

The chain uses TRBV28 and TRBJ2-7, with TRBD1 matching over 10 bases. Germline V gene lookup returns CDR1 MDHEN and CDR2 SYDVKM. This CDR3 has 15 amino acids. The V and J ends lost 6 bases and 2 bases, in that order; junction bases with no gene match: 7. The CDR3 here is CASRTGGKSPYEQYF. The CDR3 bases are TGTGCCAGCAGGACAGGGGGCAAGAGTCCCTACGAGCAGTACTTC. The full variable domain, its missing parts supplied by reference TRBV28 and TRBJ2-7, is DVKVTQSSRYLVKRTGEKVFLECVQDMDHENMFWYRQDPGLGLRLIYFSYDVKMKEKGDIPEGYSVSREKKERFSLILESASTNQTSMYLCASRTGGKSPYEQYFGPGTRLTVT.

V gene TRBV30 combines with J gene TRBJ2-7, with unresolved D. Germline V gene lookup returns CDR1 GTSNPN and CDR2 SVGIG (reference sequence). This CDR3 is built from 12 residues. Trimming took 1 base from V and 6 from J, leaving 10 bases between them. In DNA, the CDR3 is TGTGCCTGGAGTGCCTACCGGAGCGAGCAGTACTTC. It translates to CAWSAYRSEQYF.

The V and J genes are TRBV19 and TRBJ1-2; D unresolved. Germline V gives CDR1 LNHDA, CDR2 SQIVND (reference sequence). The CDR3 loop spans 15 amino acids. The V gene lost 5 bases and the J gene lost 10 bases, with 23 bases spanning the gap. CDR3 loop: CASSETGLGYVAYTF. As DNA, the CDR3 is TGTGCCAGTAGTGAGACGGGCTTGGGATATGTCGCCTACACCTTC.

This chain joins TRBV7-9 and TRBJ1-1; no definite D call. The CDR3 covers 14 residues. Germline V gene sequence: CDR1 SEHNR, CDR2 FQNEAQ (reference sequence). Deletions cut 4 bases from V and 1 base from J, with 10 bases between. The CDR3 spells CASSYLEANTEAFF. The CDR3 bases are TGTGCCAGCAGCTACTTAGAGGCGAACACTGAAGCTTTCTTT.

This chain connects TRBV7-2 to TRBJ1-5; a weak D match, TRBD1 (5 bases). This CDR3 comprises 13 residues. The germline V gene encodes CDR1 SGHTA and CDR2 FQGNSA. V was trimmed by 5 bases and J by 3 bases, leaving 8 bases between them. Here the CDR3 DNA reads TGTGCCAGCAGCCCACAGGTCAATCAGCCCCAGCATTTT. Its translation is CASSPQVNQPQHF.

CDR3 nucleotides: TGCGCCAGCAGCCACCAGCCGGGGACCTACGAGCAGTACTTC. This codes for CASSHQPGTYEQYF. The chain is built from TRBV4-1 and TRBJ2-7, with D possibly TRBD2 on 5 matching bases. The V end was cut by 3 bases, the J end by 2 bases, with 11 bases between. The CDR3 length is 14 residues. Germline V lookup: CDR1 MGHRA, CDR2 YSYEKL.

This chain links TRBV28 with TRBJ2-1, with 10 bases identical to TRBD2. The CDR3 consists of 16 residues. Germline V gives CDR1 MDHEN, CDR2 SYDVKM. After removal of 6 bases from V and 8 bases from J, the junction contained 13 bases not matched to a gene. The CDR3 spells CASSPSMSGGGDEQFF. The CDR3 bases are TGTGCCAGCAGCCCCAGTATGAGCGGGGGGGGCGATGAGCAGTTCTTC.

The chain carries TRBV28 and TRBJ2-1; perhaps TRBD1 as D (6 bases). Germline V gives CDR1 MDHEN, CDR2 SYDVKM. Between the trimmed V and J ends, which lost 7 bases and 4 bases, there was a span of 11 bases. The CDR3 is 13 amino acids. The CDR3 reads CASIGGFYNEQFF. For the CDR3, the DNA is TGTGCCAGCATAGGGGGTTTTTACAATGAGCAGTTCTTC.

The chain uses TRBV5-5 and TRBJ2-2; D is ambiguous. Germline CDR1 SGHKS, CDR2 YYEKEE (reference sequence). The CDR3 runs to 15 residues. V lost 3 bases and J 1 base, leaving 10 bases between the germline ends. In nucleotides, the CDR3 is TGTGCCAGCAGCTGGGTCCCGGGGAACACCGGGGAGCTGTTTTTT. Amino acid sequence: CASSWVPGNTGELFF.

V is TRBV5-1 and J is TRBJ2-3; D not certain. CDR3 size: 13 residues. The germline V gene encodes CDR1 SGHRS and CDR2 YFSETQ. Trimming pared 3 bases from V and 6 bases from J, leaving 11 bases between. The CDR3 nucleotides are TGCGCCAGCAGCTGGGCAACTCTGGATACGCAGTATTTT. Translation gives CASSWATLDTQYF.

The rearrangement joins TRBV19 to TRBJ2-2; D perhaps matches TRBD1 (6 bases). CDR3 length: 15 residues. CDR1 is LNHDA, CDR2 SQIVND, per germline (reference sequence). The V end lost 6 bases, the J end lost 4 bases, and 15 bases lay between the germline ends. CDR3 bases: TGTGCCAGTAGGTCGGGACATCTGATCACCGGGGAGCTGTTTTTT. This translates into CASRSGHLITGELFF.

The rearrangement uses TRBV29-1 and TRBJ2-4, with D possibly matching TRBD1 (6 bases). Germline V gene sequence: CDR1 SQVTM, CDR2 ANQGSEA. Between the trimmed V and J ends, which lost 5 bases and 7 bases, there was a span of 24 bases. There are 16 residues in the CDR3. This CDR3 is CSVRLRTGPLRNIQYF. The CDR3, as DNA: TGCAGCGTTCGGTTACGAACAGGGCCCCTAAGGAACATTCAGTACTTC.

This clone has only one observation. The CDR3 nucleotides are TGTGCCAGCAGCTTAGGAGCGGGGGTGGATGAGCAGTTCTTC. Translation gives CASSLGAGVDEQFF. This chain uses TRBV7-2 with TRBJ2-1; 8 nucleotides agree with TRBD2. V lost 1 base to trimming and J lost 8 bases; unmatched junction nucleotides: 4. Germline V gene lookup returns CDR1 SGHTA and CDR2 FQGNSA. This CDR3 is built from 14 residues.